The 8 T cell receptor beta chains in this list originate from one sample, sequenced in a study of cytomegalovirus exposure and HLA in healthy donors. Generated by immunoSEQ multiplex PCR, the TCRdb table keeps only in-frame clones and is missing some. The repertoire holds 200,000 to 300,000 clones, with about 83% as singletons. The sample comprised PBMCs. The receptor source for this set is a man aged 18 to 30 in good health and CMV-seronegative.

The chain couples TRBV2 to TRBJ1-1, with D perhaps TRBD1 (5 bases). This CDR3 is built from 14 residues. Germline assignment: CDR1 SNHLY and CDR2 FYNNEI. V lost 5 bases to trimming and J lost 1 base, with 11 bases between them. CDR3 nucleotide sequence: TGTGCCAGCAGTTTAGGGGTCACGAACACTGAAGCTTTCTTT. The encoded protein is CASSLGVTNTEAFF. The variable domain in full, completed from reference TRBV2 and TRBJ1-1, reads EPEVTQTPSHQVTQMGQEVILRCVPISNHLYFYWYRQILGQKVEFLVSFYNNEISEKSEIFDDQFSVERPDGSNFTLKIRSTKLEDSAMYFCASSLGVTNTEAFFGQGTRLTVV.

The chain uses TRBV9 and TRBJ2-5; D is perhaps TRBD2 (5 bases). CDR3 length: 18 amino acids. Germline V CDR1 and CDR2: SGDLS, YYNGEE. Trimming took 3 bases from V and 0 from J, leaving 21 bases between them. CDR3 amino acids: CASSAPAGSIANQETQYF. In nucleotides, the CDR3 is TGTGCCAGCAGCGCCCCTGCGGGTTCCATAGCAAACCAAGAGACCCAGTACTTC. Drawing the rest from reference TRBV9 and TRBJ2-5, the complete variable domain is DSGVTQTPKHLITATGQRVTLRCSPRSGDLSVYWYQQSLDQGLQFLIQYYNGEERAKGNILERFSAQQFPDLHSELNLSSLELGDSALYFCASSAPAGSIANQETQYFGPGTRLLVL.

CDR3 region: CASSIDLRLAESQFF. In DNA, the CDR3 is TGTGCCAGTAGTATAGATTTACGACTAGCGGAATCCCAGTTCTTC. This sequence joins TRBV19 and TRBJ2-1; 9 positions agree with TRBD2. The junction had 10 bases not matched to a gene; V was cut back by 0 bases and J by 13 bases. CDR1 and CDR2 from the germline V gene are LNHDA and SQIVND (reference sequence). CDR3 size: 15 residues.

The chain couples TRBV2 to TRBJ2-1; 7 positions agree with TRBD2. CDR3 length equals 15 residues. Trimming removed 6 bases from V and 5 bases from J; junction bases left unmatched: 10. Germline V gene data show CDR1 as SNHLY and CDR2 as FYNNEI. DNA for the CDR3: TGTGCCAGCAGCGGTTCGGGACTAACCAACAATGAGCAGTTCTTC. Amino acid sequence: CASSGSGLTNNEQFF.

In DNA form, the CDR3 reads TGTGCCAGCAGCTTTGGCGGGAGCCACGAGCAGTACTTC. Its protein product is CASSFGGSHEQYF. The chain couples TRBV7-3 to TRBJ2-7, with TRBD2 matching over 7 bases. This CDR3 comprises 13 residues. Trimming took 3 bases from V and 5 from J; bases not matched to a gene: 4. CDR1 and CDR2 from the germline V gene are SGHTA and FQGTGA.

This rearrangement joins TRBV5-1 to TRBJ2-5; tentatively, D is TRBD1 (6 bases). The CDR3 sequence is 15 residues long. The V gene lost 4 bases and the J gene lost 5 bases, with 18 bases spanning the gap. Per the germline V gene, CDR1 is SGHRS and CDR2 is YFSETQ. CDR3 nucleotides: TGCGCCAGCAGCCAGGGGACCTTTGGGGTGGAGACCCAGTACTTC. Amino acids: CASSQGTFGVETQYF.

The V gene is TRBV6-1, the J gene TRBJ1-1; a possible D gene is TRBD1 (6 bases). Germline CDR1 and CDR2: MNHNS and SASEGT. This CDR3 is built from 15 residues. Between the trimmed V and J ends, which lost 6 bases and 4 bases, there was a span of 18 bases. The CDR3 sequence is CASRAAQGSGTEAFF. In DNA, the CDR3 is TGTGCCAGCAGGGCAGCGCAGGGGTCGGGCACTGAAGCTTTCTTT.

J is TRBJ1-5 and V is TRBV2; 8 bases are shared with TRBD1. V gave up 1 base and J gave up 6 bases; unmatched junction bases: 5. This CDR3 has 15 residues. Looked up from germline, CDR1 is SNHLY and CDR2 is FYNNEI. The CDR3 is CASSEVAGGTQPQHF. CDR3 bases: TGTGCCAGCAGTGAAGTCGCAGGGGGCACTCAGCCCCAGCATTTT.